This passage covers 3 T cell receptor beta chains from one sample sequenced in a study of T-cell reconstitution after alpha-beta-depleted transplantation in children (dated by TCRdb to 2016 to 2018). Library creation used PCR. Sequenced on an Illumina HiSeq 2500. To normalize quantification of the TCRbeta repertoire, the TCR libraries were built with molecular barcoding that relied on unique molecular identifiers. The public reads were run again by TCRdb, first through fastp at Q25 and then through MiXCR, and only productive beta chains were kept. Rows matching on CDR3 protein sequence are summarized as one entry with the most common DNA and genes. A total of 500,000 to 600,000 distinct CDR3 sequences appear in this sample, approximately 32% of them only once. The top ten hold around 2.3% of the sample. The sequencing here drew on PBMCs from the stem cell graft donor, taken from the stem cell graft. The receptors derive from a human donor who donated a stem cell graft to a child with aplastic anemia.

The V call is TRBV5-1, the J call TRBJ2-3; 7 nucleotides agree with TRBD1. V lost 3 bases to trimming and J lost 5 bases; unmatched junction nucleotides: 6. Germline V gives CDR1 SGHRS, CDR2 YFSETQ. There are 14 residues in the CDR3. The CDR3 here is CASSSTGSIDTQYF. CDR3 nucleotides: TGCGCCAGCAGCTCGACAGGGTCGATAGATACGCAGTATTTT.

This clonotype was detected a few times. The chain is built from TRBV9 and TRBJ1-1; possibly TRBD1 for D (5 bases). From germline, CDR1 is SGDLS and CDR2 YYNGEE. V dropped 3 bases and J dropped 6 bases, with 18 bases sitting between them. The CDR3 runs 15 residues. CDR3 bases: TGTGCCAGCAGCGCTTTGGGCCAGGGAGGACCTGAAGCTTTCTTT. Protein: CASSALGQGGPEAFF.

J is TRBJ2-2 and V is TRBV29-1; D is perhaps TRBD1 (5 bases). Germline CDR1 reads SQVTM; CDR2 reads ANQGSEA. This CDR3 comprises 14 residues. With 3 bases removed from V and 4 bases from J, the gap between germline ends came to 12 bases. CDR3 in amino acids: CSVDRDSTTGELFF. The CDR3, as DNA: TGCAGCGTTGACAGAGACAGTACCACCGGGGAGCTGTTTTTT.